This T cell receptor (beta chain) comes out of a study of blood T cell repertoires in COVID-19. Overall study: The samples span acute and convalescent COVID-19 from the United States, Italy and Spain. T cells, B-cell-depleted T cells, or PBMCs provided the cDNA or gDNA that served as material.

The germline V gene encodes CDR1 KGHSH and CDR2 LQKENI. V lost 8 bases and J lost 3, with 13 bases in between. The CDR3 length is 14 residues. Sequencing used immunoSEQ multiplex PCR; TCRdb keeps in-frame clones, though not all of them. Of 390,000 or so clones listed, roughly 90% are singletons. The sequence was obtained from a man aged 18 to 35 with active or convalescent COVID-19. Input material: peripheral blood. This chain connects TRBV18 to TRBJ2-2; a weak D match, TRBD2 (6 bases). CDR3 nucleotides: TGTGCCAGCCCAAAGGGCGGGGACACCGGGGAGCTGTTTTTT. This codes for CASPKGGDTGELFF.